The 20 T cell receptor beta chains listed next were all sequenced from one sample in a study of shared clonotypes between healthy human individuals (dated by TCRdb to about 2020). CD8 naive samples consisted of CD45RO-negative cells that were positively selected for CCR7, yielding a CD45RA+CCR7+ population without TemRA cells. Library prep was done by the immunoSEQ multiplex PCR assay. Sourced from immuneACCESS, this table was stored by TCRdb with only in-frame sequences that have V and J called. A share of the clones is absent; for the studies checked, an unresolved V gene accounts for under half, and the remainder has no known explanation. The sample profile shows 2 million to 2.5 million clones; under 95% of them were found once. The ten largest clonotypes hold 1.5% to 2% of the sample. Input material: naive CD8+ T cells from PBMCs. Per the publication, the cell subset or site label means: CD45RA+CCR7+. The origin of the receptors is a young man in good health. Some clones in this sample may be carry-over from other donors' samples.

This chain joins TRBV28 and TRBJ1-2, with D maybe TRBD1 (6 bases). The CDR3 spans 14 residues. Germline V CDR1 and CDR2: MDHEN, SYDVKM. Trimming took off 3 bases at V and 5 bases at J, with 13 bases between the two ends. For the CDR3, the DNA is TGTGCCAGCAGTTTCCCGGGGGCTTGGTATGGCTACACCTTC. Its protein product is CASSFPGAWYGYTF.

The J gene is TRBJ2-7, the V gene TRBV7-9, with 12 positions matching TRBD1. V lost 5 bases to trimming and J lost 7 bases; unmatched junction nucleotides: 12. The germline V gene has CDR1 SEHNR and CDR2 FQNEAQ (reference sequence). This CDR3 has 16 amino acids. The CDR3 sequence: CASSAPGGQGAEEQYF. CDR3 DNA: TGTGCCAGCAGCGCCCCGGGGGGACAGGGGGCGGAGGAGCAGTACTTC.

This clone has a single count. The chain has TRBV29-1 and TRBJ2-1; perhaps TRBD2 as D (5 bases). Per the germline V gene, CDR1 is SQVTM and CDR2 is ANQGSEA. Between the trimmed V and J ends, which lost 6 bases and 1 base, there was a span of 16 bases. This CDR3 spans 15 amino acids. Here the CDR3 reads CSVDSLDRSYNEQFF. The CDR3 DNA reads as TGCAGCGTGGATTCACTAGACCGTTCCTACAATGAGCAGTTCTTC.

As for this clone: Other DNA sequences within the sample encode an identical CDR3. The chain is built from TRBV5-4 and TRBJ2-7; a possible D gene is TRBD2 (5 bases). Germline lookup yields CDR1 SGHNT and CDR2 YYREEE (reference sequence). The ends were cut back, 1 base at V and 7 bases at J, with 9 bases in the middle. The CDR3 is made up of 12 amino acids. DNA for the CDR3: TGTGCCAGCAGCTTGTACACGGGAGAGCAGTACTTC. Its protein is CASSLYTGEQYF.

The chain employs TRBV6-1 and TRBJ1-4, with TRBD1 matching 8 bases. Germline CDR1 reads MNHNS; CDR2 reads SASEGT. V lost 3 bases to trimming and J lost 6 bases; unmatched junction nucleotides: 9. The CDR3 extends over 16 amino acids. The chain's CDR3 is CASSDDPTGADEKLFF. CDR3 sequence (DNA): TGTGCCAGCAGTGATGACCCGACAGGGGCGGATGAAAAACTGTTTTTT.

The chain uses TRBV5-4 and TRBJ2-3; 11 bases are a match to TRBD2. The CDR3 has 15 amino acids. The germline V gene has CDR1 SGHNT and CDR2 YYREEE (reference sequence). V trimming: 10 bases; J trimming: 4 bases; junction bases outside the gene matches: 11. CDR3 sequence: CAARLAGGPADTQYF. CDR3 coding DNA: TGTGCCGCTAGATTAGCGGGAGGGCCGGCAGATACGCAGTATTTT.

For the CDR3, the DNA is TGTGCCAGCAGCTCCTCGGTGGACAGGGTTGCAGGGGATACGCAGTATTTT. Protein product: CASSSSVDRVAGDTQYF. This rearrangement joins TRBV7-9 to TRBJ2-3; 8 bases align to TRBD1. From germline, CDR1 is SEHNR and CDR2 FQNEAQ (reference sequence). The CDR3 spans 17 residues. The V and J ends lost 4 bases and 6 bases, in that order; junction bases with no gene match: 15. The variable domain in full, with the rest retrieved from reference TRBV7-9 and TRBJ2-3, is DTGVSQNPRHKITKRGQNVTFRCDPISEHNRLYWYRQTLGQGPEFLTYFQNEAQLEKSRLLSDRFSAERPKGSFSTLEIQRTEQGDSAMYLCASSSSVDRVAGDTQYFGPGTRLTVL.

CDR3 amino acids: CASTHRAGENTEAFF. The CDR3 DNA reads TGCGCCAGCACCCACCGAGCAGGGGAGAACACTGAAGCTTTCTTT. This chain joins TRBV4-1 and TRBJ1-1, with D maybe TRBD1 (6 bases). Germline loops: CDR1 MGHRA, CDR2 YSYEKL. The V end was cut by 7 bases, the J end by 1 base, with 16 bases between. The CDR3 consists of 15 residues.

V usage is TRBV9 and J usage is TRBJ2-1; D remains ambiguous. The V and J ends lost 0 bases and 5 bases respectively, with 6 bases between them. The germline V gene encodes CDR1 SGDLS and CDR2 YYNGEE. The CDR3 totals 13 residues. The CDR3 sequence is CASSVGTNNEQFF. As DNA, the CDR3 is TGTGCCAGCAGCGTAGGGACCAACAATGAGCAGTTCTTC.

V is TRBV27 and J is TRBJ2-3; D possibly corresponds to TRBD2 (6 bases). The CDR3 contains 14 residues. Trimming left V 5 bases short and J 5 bases short, with 14 bases between. Germline CDR1 MNHEY, CDR2 SMNVEV (reference sequence). The DNA of the CDR3 is TGTGCCAGCAGTGCCACTAGCATGGGAGATACGCAGTATTTT. Translated: CASSATSMGDTQYF.

V gene TRBV9 combines with J gene TRBJ2-3; tentatively, D is TRBD2 (6 bases). Germline CDR1 SGDLS, CDR2 YYNGEE. The length of the CDR3 is 16 residues. Trimming took 4 bases from V and 7 from J, leaving 22 bases between them. The CDR3 protein is CASSPQLRRDSHTQYF. DNA of the CDR3: TGTGCCAGCAGCCCTCAATTACGCCGGGACTCTCATACGCAGTATTTT.

The V gene is TRBV27, the J gene TRBJ1-2, with D unresolved. Germline-derived CDR1 and CDR2 are MNHEY and SMNVEV (reference sequence). Trimming took off 0 bases at V and 5 bases at J, with 13 bases between the two ends. The CDR3 has 15 amino acids. CDR3 sequence reads: CASSLSGKLVYGYTF. CDR3 sequence (DNA): TGTGCCAGCAGTTTATCCGGAAAACTCGTTTATGGCTACACCTTC.

The chain has TRBV25-1 and TRBJ2-7, with 9 bases that match TRBD1. The germline gives CDR1 MGHDK, CDR2 SYGVNS. This CDR3 region has 15 residues. The J segment lost 12 bases and the V segment lost 2 bases, leaving 14 bases of the junction unmatched. This chain's CDR3 is CASSEPRTGEGVVYF. CDR3 coding DNA: TGTGCCAGCAGTGAACCCCGGACAGGGGAGGGGGTCGTGTACTTC.

The CDR3 spells CASSLGTGNYGYTF. In DNA form, the CDR3 reads TGTGCCAGCAGCTTGGGGACAGGGAACTATGGCTACACCTTC. The chain links TRBV5-4 to TRBJ1-2; TRBD1 matches at 8 bases. Looked up from germline, CDR1 is SGHNT and CDR2 is YYREEE (reference sequence). CDR3 length equals 14 residues. V lost 0 bases and J lost 2; bases outside the gene matches: 0.

This clone was counted a single time. The V call is TRBV27, the J call TRBJ1-1, with D unclear. V lost 6 bases and J lost 0, with 11 bases in between. Germline CDR1 MNHEY, CDR2 SMNVEV (reference sequence). The CDR3 extends over 14 amino acids. The DNA of the CDR3 is TGTGCCAGCAGCGTGATGGGGATGAACACTGAAGCTTTCTTT. Residues: CASSVMGMNTEAFF.

On this clone itself: Mismatch with germline at one junction end may stem from a read error. The J gene is TRBJ2-1, the V gene TRBV5-1, with TRBD2 matching over 14 bases. Germline V lookup: CDR1 SGHRS, CDR2 YFSETQ. The CDR3 loop spans 14 amino acids. CDR3 residues: CASSLGGLAGVGIF. The CDR3 DNA follows: TGCGCCAGCAGCTTGGGGGGACTAGCGGGAGTTGGGATCTTC.

The count of this clone is one. The chain uses TRBV28 and TRBJ2-1; D unresolved. This CDR3 spans 12 amino acids. Germline CDR1 and CDR2: MDHEN and SYDVKM. The V end lost 2 bases, the J end lost 7 bases, and 6 bases lay between the germline ends. The CDR3 protein is CASSLRKNEQFF. The CDR3 DNA reads as TGTGCCAGCAGTTTACGAAAAAATGAGCAGTTCTTC.

Regarding this clone: At the DNA level, this CDR3 is encoded by other sequences in the same sample as well. This chain connects TRBV27 to TRBJ1-5; a weak D match, TRBD1 (5 bases). Germline CDR1 MNHEY, CDR2 SMNVEV (reference sequence). CDR3 length equals 14 residues. V was pared by 6 bases and J by 1 base, with 10 bases between. The CDR3 here is CASRVGGSNQPQHF. CDR3 in DNA: TGTGCCAGCAGGGTCGGGGGGAGCAATCAGCCCCAGCATTTT.

The chain carries TRBV6-5 and TRBJ1-1, with 7 bases fitting TRBD1. Germline assignment: CDR1 MNHEY and CDR2 SVGAGI. V shed 0 bases and J 6 bases; nucleotides not matched to a gene: 10. This CDR3 has 16 amino acids. This chain's CDR3 is CASSYSLGTVGSEAFF. CDR3 nucleotides: TGTGCCAGCAGTTACTCGCTTGGGACAGTGGGGTCTGAAGCTTTCTTT.

The J gene is TRBJ2-2, the V gene TRBV2, with D maybe TRBD2 (6 bases). This CDR3 is 14 amino acids long. The ends were cut back, 8 bases at V and 2 bases at J, with 12 bases in the middle. CDR1 and CDR2 from the germline V gene are SNHLY and FYNNEI. DNA of the CDR3: TGTGCCAGCGATGACGCGGGAAACACCGGGGAGCTGTTTTTT. Its translation: CASDDAGNTGELFF.